These 5 T cell receptor beta chains originate from one sample sequenced in a study of blood T cell repertoires in COVID-19. Some clones are missing from TCRdb's copy, which holds only in-frame ones; the method was immunoSEQ multiplex PCR. The table records some 45,000 clones, over 80% of them present only once. The source material was peripheral blood. These receptors all stem from a human donor with active COVID-19. The donor label of this sample is uncertain.

This clone was seen a single time. This sequence joins TRBV6-5 and TRBJ1-1; 8 bases align to TRBD1. V dropped 4 bases and J dropped 6; count of bases not matched to a gene: 7. The germline CDR1 and CDR2 sequences are MNHEY and SVGAGI. This CDR3 is 14 amino acids long. As DNA, the CDR3 is TGTGCCAGCAGTTCCAGGACAGGGCGGCCTGAAGCTTTCTTT. This translates into CASSSRTGRPEAFF.

The CDR3 reads CATSDPTEDEQFF. The CDR3 region has the DNA TGTGCCACCAGTGACCCGACAGAGGACGAGCAGTTCTTC. This chain uses TRBV24-1 with TRBJ2-1; TRBD1 might be the D (5 bases). The ends were cut back, 4 bases at V and 10 bases at J, with 13 bases in the middle. The V gene's germline CDR1 is KGHDR and CDR2 SFDVKD. This CDR3 is built from 13 residues.

This sequence joins TRBV7-9 and TRBJ1-5; 10 nucleotides line up with TRBD1. Germline CDR1 SEHNR, CDR2 FQNEAQ (reference sequence). This CDR3 has 15 residues. The V gene end was trimmed by 5 bases and the J gene end by 7 bases; junction bases not matched to a gene: 8. The CDR3 sequence is CASSRGQGERQPQHF. The CDR3 DNA is TGTGCCAGCAGCCGAGGACAGGGGGAAAGACAGCCCCAGCATTTT.

The chain uses TRBV29-1 and TRBJ2-2; 10 positions match TRBD2. J lost 11 bases, V lost 5 bases, and 8 bases had no gene match. The length of the CDR3 is 13 residues. Per germline, CDR1 SQVTM and CDR2 ANQGSEA. Here the CDR3 reads CSVCQREGRELFF. CDR3 DNA sequence: TGCAGCGTTTGCCAGCGGGAGGGCCGAGAGCTGTTTTTT.

The V call is TRBV10-2, the J call TRBJ1-6; D possibly corresponds to TRBD1 (6 bases). V was shortened by 2 bases and J by 7 bases, with 9 bases between the two germline ends. The V gene's germline CDR1 is WSHSY and CDR2 SAAADI. The CDR3 loop spans 14 amino acids. The CDR3 loop is CASSEGRGNSPLHF. The CDR3 DNA reads TGCGCCAGCAGTGAGGGCAGGGGAAATTCACCCCTCCACTTT.